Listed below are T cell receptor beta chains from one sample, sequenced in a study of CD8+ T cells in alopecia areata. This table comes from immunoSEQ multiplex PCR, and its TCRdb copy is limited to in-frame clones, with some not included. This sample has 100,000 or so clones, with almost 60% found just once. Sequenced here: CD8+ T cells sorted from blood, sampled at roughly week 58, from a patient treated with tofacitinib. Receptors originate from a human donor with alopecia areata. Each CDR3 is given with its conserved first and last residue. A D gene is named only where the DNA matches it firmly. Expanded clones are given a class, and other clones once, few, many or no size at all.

CASSEGTGASYEQYF	TGTGCCAGCAGTGAGGGAACAGGGGCCTCCTACGAGCAGTACTTC	-	TRBD1	TRBV6-1	TRBJ2-7
CASSPADRYEQFF	TGTGCCAGCAGTCCAGCGGACCGCTATGAGCAGTTCTTC	few	-	TRBV2	TRBJ2-1
CASSLMSSSGQPQHF	TGTGCCAGCAGTTTAATGTCCTCCAGCGGTCAGCCCCAGCATTTT	-	-	TRBV28	TRBJ1-5
CASSIGGAAKTQYF	TGTGCCAGCAGTATTGGGGGGGCCGCGAAGACCCAGTACTTC	-	-	TRBV6-5	TRBJ2-5
CAWSVRTMGSYTF	TGTGCCTGGAGTGTCCGGACGATGGGTAGCTACACCTTC	-	-	TRBV30	TRBJ1-2
CASSLSGGAADTQYF	TGTGCCAGCAGCCTTAGCGGGGGGGCCGCTGATACGCAGTATTTT	-	TRBD2	TRBV7-3	TRBJ2-3
CASSLAFRGQETQYF	TGTGCCAGCAGCTTAGCGTTCAGGGGGCAAGAGACCCAGTACTTC	-	TRBD1	TRBV11-2	TRBJ2-5
CASSQDTHFAEAFF	TGCGCCAGCAGCCAAGATACCCATTTCGCTGAAGCTTTCTTT	-	-	TRBV4-1	TRBJ1-1
CASSQDSRGHGGELFF	TGCGCCAGCAGCCAAGATAGTAGGGGGCACGGCGGGGAGCTGTTTTTT	many	TRBD1	TRBV4-1	TRBJ2-2
CASSYTGTDEAFF	TGTGCCAGCAGTTACACCGGGACAGACGAAGCTTTCTTT	-	TRBD1	TRBV6-5	TRBJ1-1
CASSQRGQGHLHF	TGTGCCAGCAGCCAAAGGGGACAGGGTCACCTCCACTTT	few	TRBD1	TRBV14	TRBJ1-6
CASSLLTGPRSDEQFF	TGTGCCAGCAGCCTACTGACCGGGCCGCGATCGGATGAGCAGTTCTTC	-	-	TRBV4-2	TRBJ2-1
CASSWQTQYF	TGTGCCAGCAGCTGGCAGACCCAGTACTTC	few	-	TRBV7-9	TRBJ2-5
CATNRQLSSYNEQFF	TGTGCCACCAACCGACAGCTTTCCTCCTACAATGAGCAGTTCTTC	-	-	TRBV15	TRBJ2-1
CASSLGERAYEQYF	TGTGCCAGCAGCTTAGGAGAGAGGGCCTACGAGCAGTACTTC	-	-	TRBV7-9	TRBJ2-7
CASSPTGRYGEKLFF	TGTGCCAGCAGCCCGACAGGGAGGTACGGTGAAAAACTGTTTTTT	-	TRBD1	TRBV11-3	TRBJ1-4
CATREGLRETQYF	TGTGCCACCCGCGAGGGCCTCCGGGAGACCCAGTACTTC	-	-	TRBV15	TRBJ2-5
CATSEGQETQYF	TGTGCCACCAGCGAGGGGCAAGAGACCCAGTACTTC	-	-	TRBV15	TRBJ2-5
CASSLRTGGMNEQFF	TGTGCCAGCAGCTTAAGGACAGGGGGCATGAATGAGCAGTTCTTC	-	TRBD1	TRBV7-9	TRBJ2-1
CASSTDNSGNTIYF	TGCGCCAGCAGCACGGACAACTCTGGAAACACCATATATTTT	-	-	TRBV5-1	TRBJ1-3
CASSPPQGMNTEAFF	TGTGCCAGCAGCCCACCACAGGGGATGAACACTGAAGCTTTCTTT	-	TRBD1	TRBV7-6	TRBJ1-1
CASTSHGQYGYTF	TGTGCCAGCACCTCGCATGGACAATATGGCTACACCTTC	-	-	TRBV2	TRBJ1-2
CASSPWTGVDIQYF	TGTGCCAGCAGTCCCTGGACAGGGGTAGACATTCAGTACTTC	-	TRBD1	TRBV27	TRBJ2-4
CAWRSRADLNEQFF	TGTGCCTGGAGGTCCAGGGCGGATTTGAATGAGCAGTTCTTC	few	-	TRBV30	TRBJ2-1
CSVVPGGYEQYF	TGCAGCGTTGTACCAGGGGGCTACGAGCAGTACTTC	few	TRBD1	TRBV29-1	TRBJ2-7
CAWSRLGTEAFF	TGTGCCTGGAGTCGTCTAGGGACAGAAGCTTTCTTT	-	-	TRBV30	TRBJ1-1
CASTRRTDGYTF	TGTGCCAGCACCCGCCGTACGGATGGCTACACCTTC	-	-	TRBV9	TRBJ1-2
CSVDTYAPGTGANVLTF	TGCAGCGTTGATACATACGCACCAGGGACAGGGGCCAACGTCCTGACTTTC	-	-	TRBV29-1	TRBJ2-6
CASSQELEYNEQFF	TGTGCCAGCAGTCAAGAACTGGAGTACAATGAGCAGTTCTTC	few	-	TRBV6-1	TRBJ2-1
CASSQKGGPTETQYF	TGCGCCAGCAGCCAAAAGGGGGGGCCTACAGAGACCCAGTACTTC	-	-	TRBV4-1	TRBJ2-5
CSVEAGESYEQYF	TGCAGCGTTGAAGCAGGGGAATCCTACGAGCAGTACTTC	-	-	TRBV29-1	TRBJ2-7
CATSRARRATTYNEQFF	TGTGCCACCAGCAGAGCTAGGCGGGCAACAACCTACAATGAGCAGTTCTTC	few	-	TRBV15	TRBJ2-1
CASSPAGDTILVLNLDTEAFF	TGCGCCAGCAGCCCCGCCGGGGACACGATATTAGTCTTAAACCTGGACACTGAAGCTTTCTTT	-	-	TRBV4-1	TRBJ1-1
CASSQVSLEGYTF	TGCGCCAGCAGCCAAGTTAGCCTGGAGGGCTACACCTTC	-	-	TRBV4-1	TRBJ1-2
CASSLARTNSYEQYF	TGTGCCAGCAGCTTAGCCCGGACAAACTCCTACGAGCAGTACTTC	few	-	TRBV7-9	TRBJ2-7
CASSVGGNPRGTEAFF	TGTGCCAGCAGCGTAGGAGGAAACCCACGGGGCACTGAAGCTTTCTTT	-	-	TRBV9	TRBJ1-1
CAWTYGTGTYEQYF	TGTGCCTGGACCTACGGGACAGGGACTTACGAGCAGTACTTC	-	TRBD1	TRBV30	TRBJ2-7
CASSLGWYGRTDTQYF	TGTGCCAGCAGCTTAGGTTGGTACGGACGCACAGATACGCAGTATTTT	few	-	TRBV5-6	TRBJ2-3
CASGLGQDLWPQHF	TGTGCTAGTGGTTTGGGACAGGACCTTTGGCCCCAGCATTTT	-	-	TRBV12-5	TRBJ1-5
CASSMDTGGYEQYF	TGTGCCAGTAGCATGGATACAGGGGGGTACGAGCAGTACTTC	-	TRBD1	TRBV19	TRBJ2-7
CASSEGAGYGYTF	TGTGCCAGCAGTGAGGGGGCAGGCTATGGCTACACCTTC	-	-	TRBV6-1	TRBJ1-2
CSVVAQQETQYF	TGCAGCGTTGTTGCACAGCAAGAGACCCAGTACTTC	-	-	TRBV29-1	TRBJ2-5
CASSYAGSYGYTF	TGTGCCAGCAGTTACGCAGGAAGCTATGGCTACACCTTC	-	-	TRBV6-6	TRBJ1-2
CASYSTDSVTDTQYF	TGTGCCAGCTACTCGACAGATTCGGTCACAGATACGCAGTATTTT	-	-	TRBV7-9	TRBJ2-3
CASSPESEEAFF	TGTGCCAGCAGCCCTGAATCAGAGGAAGCTTTCTTT	-	-	TRBV5-4	TRBJ1-1
CASSLTEIHSPLHF	TGTGCCAGCAGCCTGACGGAAATTCATTCACCCCTCCACTTT	-	-	TRBV5-6	TRBJ1-6
CASSLGRRQYF	TGTGCCAGCAGTTTAGGAAGAAGGCAGTACTTC	-	-	TRBV27	TRBJ2-7
CASSYANSYEQYF	TGTGCCAGCAGTTACGCGAACTCCTACGAGCAGTACTTC	-	-	TRBV6-5	TRBJ2-7
CASSLIWDRADEQFF	TGCGCCAGCAGCTTAATATGGGACAGGGCGGATGAGCAGTTCTTC	-	TRBD1	TRBV5-1	TRBJ2-1
CAGQGDTGELFF	TGTGCCGGCCAGGGTGACACCGGGGAGCTGTTTTTT	-	-	TRBV30	TRBJ2-2
CASSTLGFGSYEQYF	TGTGCCAGCAGCACCCTCGGGTTTGGGTCCTACGAGCAGTACTTC	-	-	TRBV7-9	TRBJ2-7